Below, 14 T cell receptor beta chains from the same sample are listed, as sequenced in a study of T cell clonality in common variable immunodeficiency. Their target antigens are unknown. Study observations and caveats: Common variable immunodeficiency TCR beta sequences reportedly had fewer deletions and N-nucleotide insertions.

The method was immunoSEQ multiplex PCR; TCRdb's version includes in-frame clones alone and lacks a portion of them. The sample has some 14,000 clones, none seen only once; the top ten hold roughly 12%. Input material: peripheral blood mononuclear cells. These receptors came from a human donor with common variable immunodeficiency.

This clone showed up just a few times. The CDR3 end falls 3 residues outside the read, so it is completed with the germline J gene. The chain carries TRBV5-1 and TRBJ1-1; the D gene is possibly TRBD1 (5 bases). V was trimmed by 5 bases and J by 2 bases, leaving 13 bases between them. Germline V gives CDR1 SGHRS, CDR2 YFSETQ. The length of the CDR3 is 14 residues. CDR3 DNA (partial): TGCGCCAGCAGATCCGGGACTGCTAACACTGAA. It yields the protein CASRSGTANTE. In full, the CDR3 reads CASRSGTANTEAFF.

Only a few counts were recorded for this clone. The read terminates 3 residues before the CDR3 end, so the remaining end is supplied by the germline J gene. The chain uses TRBV5-1 and TRBJ2-7; D unresolved. Germline CDR1 reads SGHRS; CDR2 reads YFSETQ. The V and J ends lost 5 bases and 3 bases respectively, with 9 bases between them. This CDR3 spans 12 amino acids. Incomplete CDR3 DNA: TGCGCCAGCAGTTTTGACATCTACGAG. Amino acids: CASSFDIYE. The whole CDR3 is CASSFDIYEQYF. Based on the CDR3 plus reference TRBV5-1 and TRBJ2-7, the full variable domain is KAGVTQTPRYLIKTRGQQVTLSCSPISGHRSVSWYQQTPGQGLQFLFEYFSETQRNKGNFPGRFSGRQFSNSRSEMNVSTLELGDSALYLCASSFDIYEQYFGPGTRLTVT.

This clone was seen repeatedly, ten times or more. The read ends 3 residues shy of where the CDR3 ends; the end is completed using the germline J gene. This chain uses TRBV5-1 with TRBJ2-5; 10 nucleotides line up with TRBD1. The CDR3 sequence is 15 residues long. From germline, CDR1 is SGHRS and CDR2 YFSETQ. The ends lost 4 bases at V and 1 base at J; junction bases unmatched: 4. CDR3 protein: CASSGTGVSQETQYF. The covered CDR3 bases are TGCGCCAGCAGCGGGACAGGGGTGAGCCAAGAGACC.

This clone was recorded a few times. The CDR3 end lies 3 residues beyond the end of the read and is filled in from the germline J gene. The chain uses TRBV29-1 and TRBJ2-7; possible D gene TRBD1, 6 bases. V lost 5 bases and J 5 bases, leaving 13 bases between the germline ends. Germline V gene data show CDR1 as SQVTM and CDR2 as ANQGSEA. This CDR3 region has 12 residues. Incomplete CDR3 DNA: TGCAGCGTTTTCAGGGGCGGCGACGAG. As protein: CSVFRGGDE. Given in full, the CDR3 is CSVFRGGDEQYF.

This clone appeared many times. The DNA ends 3 residues before the CDR3 does, and the rest of the CDR3 is filled in from the germline J gene. The J gene is TRBJ2-2, the V gene TRBV20-1, with 9 bases fitting TRBD2. In germline, CDR1 is DFQATT, CDR2 SNEGSKA (reference sequence). There are 18 residues in the CDR3. Trimming removed 1 base from V and 1 base from J; junction bases left unmatched: 10. CDR3 DNA (partial): TGCAGTGCTAGAGGAATTGGTAGCGGGAGCCAGAACACCGGGGAG. Its protein product is CSARGIGSGSQNTGE. The whole CDR3 protein reads CSARGIGSGSQNTGELFF.

This clone was counted only a few times. Read coverage stops 3 residues before the CDR3 terminus; the germline J gene supplies the remainder. The chain combines TRBV5-1 with TRBJ2-2; TRBD1 agrees at 8 bases. The CDR3 spans 15 residues. CDR1 and CDR2 from the germline V gene are SGHRS and YFSETQ. V was clipped by 3 bases and J by 2 bases; unmatched bases: 3. The sequenced part of the CDR3 DNA is TGCGCCAGCAGCTGGGACAGGCCAAACACCGGGGAG. Its translation: CASSWDRPNTGE. The CDR3 as a whole reads CASSWDRPNTGELFF.

This clone was recorded a few times. The missing CDR3 end, 3 residues past where the read stops, is filled in from the germline J gene. The rearrangement uses TRBV11-2 and TRBJ2-1; TRBD2 matches 8 bases. In germline, CDR1 is SGHAT, CDR2 FQNNGV. V shed 6 bases, J shed 8 bases, and the junction held 9 bases outside the gene matches. This CDR3 has 14 residues. The DNA read from the CDR3 is TGTGCCAGCAGAAGGTTAGCGGGAAGTGATGAG. This codes for CASRRLAGSDE. The entire CDR3 protein is CASRRLAGSDEQFF.

Of note for this clone: The read falls 3 residues short of the CDR3 end, and the missing part is taken from the germline J gene. The V gene is TRBV30, the J gene TRBJ1-5, with 9 bases matching TRBD1. The length of the CDR3 is 16 residues. Germline-derived CDR1 and CDR2 are GTSNPN and SVGIG (reference sequence). The CDR3 is CAWSNKAPGQGSPQHF. The sequenced part of the CDR3 DNA is TGTGCCTGGAGTAATAAAGCCCCGGGACAGGGATCACCC.

In this sample, this clone turned up many times. The CDR3 loop reads CSAADRGYQPQHF. The CDR3 bases that were read are TGCAGTGCTGCCGACAGGGGTTATCAGCCC. The chain recombines TRBV20-1 with TRBJ1-5, with 8 nucleotides matching TRBD1. The read terminates 3 residues ahead of where the CDR3 ends, so the germline J gene completes it. The V gene end was trimmed by 5 bases and the J gene end by 5 bases; junction bases not matched to a gene: 5. Germline CDR1 DFQATT, CDR2 SNEGSKA (reference sequence). The CDR3 contains 13 residues.

This CDR3 is CASSILTGKNIQYF. The DNA read from the CDR3 is TGTGCCAGTAGTATTTTGACAGGGAAAAACATT. The chain has TRBV19 and TRBJ2-4; 7 positions agree with TRBD1. The read finishes 3 residues shy of the CDR3 end, and the germline J gene is used to complete it. CDR1 and CDR2 from the germline V gene are LNHDA and SQIVND (reference sequence). The CDR3 runs to 14 residues. Trimming at V came to 3 bases and at J to 4 bases, leaving 3 bases not matched to a gene.

This clone came up a few times. Sequencing ends 3 residues short of the CDR3 end; the germline J gene provides the rest. This chain connects TRBV18 to TRBJ2-2; 9 nucleotides match TRBD2. Per germline, CDR1 KGHSH and CDR2 LQKENI. The CDR3 runs to 13 residues. V shed 4 bases and J 6 bases; nucleotides not matched to a gene: 0. CDR3 residues: CASSRLAAGELFF. The sequenced part of the CDR3 DNA is TGTGCCAGCTCACGACTAGCGGCCGGGGAG.

This clone was seen a handful of times. With the read ending 3 residues before the CDR3 end, the germline J gene is used to fill in that end. V and J are TRBV30 and TRBJ2-2, with a possible D match to TRBD2 (6 bases). The germline CDR1 and CDR2 sequences are GTSNPN and SVGIG (reference sequence). The CDR3 runs to 13 residues. Trimming removed 8 bases at V and 8 bases at J, with 18 bases between. The CDR3 protein is CAEILRGEGELFF. CDR3 bases read: TGTGCCGAAATTCTGCGGGGCGAGGGGGAG. The full variable domain, in which reference TRBV30 and TRBJ2-2 provide the parts outside the CDR3, is SQTIHQWPATLVQPVGSPLSLECTVEGTSNPNLYWYRQAAGRGLQLLFYSVGIGQISSEVPQNLSASRPQDRQFILSSKKLLLSDSGFYLCAEILRGEGELFFGEGSRLTVL.

There are many counts of this clone. The read terminates 3 residues before the CDR3 end, so the remaining end is supplied by the germline J gene. The chain employs TRBV2 and TRBJ1-1; 8 positions agree with TRBD1. V shed 6 bases, J shed 4 bases, and the junction held 4 bases outside the gene matches. The germline V gene has CDR1 SNHLY and CDR2 FYNNEI. The CDR3 covers 13 residues. CDR3 DNA, as far as it was read: TGTGCCAGCAGCCAAGGACAGGGCACTGAA. As protein: CASSQGQGTE. The complete CDR3 reads CASSQGQGTEAFF.

This clone was detected a few times. The read comes to an end 3 residues before the CDR3 does, leaving the germline J gene to fill in the end. The chain is built from TRBV7-2 and TRBJ1-2, with 8 bases identical to TRBD1. Germline V gene lookup returns CDR1 SGHTA and CDR2 FQGNSA. Trimming cost V 4 bases and J 4 bases; bases outside gene matches: 8. The CDR3 has 15 amino acids. This chain's CDR3 is CASSSRDRSLYGYTF. The sequenced CDR3 bases are TGTGCCAGCAGCTCCCGGGACAGGAGCCTCTATGGC. The full variable domain, in which reference TRBV7-2 and TRBJ1-2 provide the parts outside the CDR3, is GAGVSQSPSNKVTEKGKDVELRCDPISGHTALYWYRQSLGQGLEFLIYFQGNSAPDKSGLPSDRFSAERTGGSVSTLTIQRTQQEDSAVYLCASSSRDRSLYGYTFGSGTRLTVV.